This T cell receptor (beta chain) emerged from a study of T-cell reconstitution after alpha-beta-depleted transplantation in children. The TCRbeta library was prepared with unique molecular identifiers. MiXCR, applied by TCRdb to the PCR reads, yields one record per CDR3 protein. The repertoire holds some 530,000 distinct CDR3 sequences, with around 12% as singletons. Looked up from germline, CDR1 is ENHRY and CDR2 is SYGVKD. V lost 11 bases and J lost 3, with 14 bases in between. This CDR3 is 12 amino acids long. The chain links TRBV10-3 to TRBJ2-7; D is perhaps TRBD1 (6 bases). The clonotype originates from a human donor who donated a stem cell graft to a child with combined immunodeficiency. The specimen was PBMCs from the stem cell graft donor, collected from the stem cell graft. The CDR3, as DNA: TGTGCCGTCGGGGCAGGGGACTACGAGCAGTACTTC. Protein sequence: CAVGAGDYEQYF.